Given below is one TCR delta chain in context. For this DNA, TCRdb reports the protein of a much larger clone, which diverges at residue 19, most likely from a read error; the protein presented here is translated directly from the DNA. The data were taken from a study of gamma-delta T cells after stem cell transplantation. The germline CDR1 and CDR2 sequences are TSWWSYY and QGS. Trimming took 1 base from V and 3 from J; bases not matched to a gene: 28. CDR3 length: 24 residues. TCRdb repeated clone calling on the RT-PCR reads with CATT. This table has approximately 3,200 delta-chain clones, less than 2% appearing once.

The source of this sequence is a human donor. It is not recorded whose cells these are; they may come from a transplant donor. This chain connects TRDV1 to TRDJ1, with 11 bases that match TRDD3. Sequenced: gamma-delta T cells. The CDR3 bases are TGTGCTCTTGGGGAACGCCACCTACCCCAACTACGATGGGGGATACGCTTGTACGCCGATAAACTCATCTTT. Its translation: CALGERHLPQLRWGIRLYADKLIF.